Here is one T cell receptor (beta chain) with its context. Its antigen remains unknown. The CDR3 consists of 17 residues. The V gene's germline CDR1 is MDHEN and CDR2 SYDVKM. V lost 1 base and J 0 bases, leaving 14 bases between the germline ends. TCRdb used MiXCR to reprocess the multiplex PCR reads, holding one entry per CDR3 protein. Among fewer than 150,000 distinct CDR3 sequences listed, 21% were seen once. The data were obtained in a study of breast tumors, draining lymph nodes, adjacent tissues. Findings of the study overall: Compared with basal-like, luminal-like tumors shared significantly more repertoire with nontumor tissue. Tumors had less TCR diversity than lymph nodes, more than nontumor tissue. Tumor T cell lymph node origin was a supported hypothesis, not proven.

Samples came from axillary lymph nodes draining the breast cancer. The genes are TRBV28 and TRBJ2-3; tentative D call: TRBD2 (7 bases). This clonotype was sampled from a female donor with breast cancer. Some clones in this sample may be carry-over from other donors' samples. Input material: axillary lymph node tissue. The CDR3 nucleotides read TGTGCCAGCAGTTTATACCGCGGGGGCCTTAGCACAGATACGCAGTATTTT. As protein: CASSLYRGGLSTDTQYF.